Described below is a single T cell receptor (beta chain) sequence and its context. This sample was taken from a study of blood T cell repertoires in COVID-19. Study-wide background: Both acute and convalescent COVID-19 samples were obtained from the United States, Italy and Spain. T cells, B-cell-depleted T cells, or PBMCs provided the cDNA or gDNA that served as material.

Germline CDR1 reads SSHAT; CDR2 reads FNYEAQ (reference sequence). The CDR3 consists of 14 residues. With 1 base removed from V and 3 bases from J, the gap between germline ends came to 10 bases. Per the original data handling: Reference gene primer amplification gave nucleated cell count estimates. Clones were read by immunoSEQ multiplex PCR, and TCRdb kept only the in-frame ones, dropping some. V and J calls and clone size are given by that table; D and trimming were obtained from the DNA. The sample contains about 71,000 clones, 82% of which appear only once. The chain has TRBV7-7 and TRBJ2-7, with a tentative D call TRBD2 (6 bases). Material for sequencing was peripheral blood. This TCR derives from a woman older than 75 with acute or convalescent COVID-19. The CDR3 DNA sequence: TGTGCCAGCAGCTTAGGACTAGAAGGCTACGAGCAGTACTTC. Protein sequence: CASSLGLEGYEQYF.